The clone carrying this T cell receptor (beta chain) was found a few times. Its target is not known. The CDR3 is 15 residues long. With V trimmed by 2 bases and J by 4 bases, 6 bases remained unmatched. Germline CDR1 reads SGHNT; CDR2 reads YYREEE (reference sequence). The data originate from a study of shared clonotypes between healthy human individuals. Study-level results: Naive subsets, compared against memory subsets, generally had larger estimated richness values.

TCRdb's copy holds only in-frame clones and misses some; the assay was immunoSEQ multiplex PCR. The top ten clones hold 1.8% of a sample with more than 550,000 clones, roughly 72% of them seen once. This TCR came from a woman in her 30s in good health. V and J are TRBV5-4 and TRBJ2-1; 7 bases are a match to TRBD2. The sample was memory CD4+ T cells sorted from blood. Described subset: CD45RA-negative fraction. CDR3: CASSLGREVYNEQFF. The CDR3 nucleotides read TGTGCCAGCAGCTTAGGACGGGAGGTATACAATGAGCAGTTCTTC.